Listed below are T cell receptor beta chains from one sample, sequenced in a study of graft-versus-host responses after intestinal transplantation. Libraries were prepared by immunoSEQ multiplex PCR; TCRdb keeps only in-frame clonotypes and omits some of them. The sample lists 20,000 or so clones, approximately 85% occurring once. Sequencing was performed on PBMCs, taken around 440 days after intestinal transplant. The receptors derive from a human patient who received an intestinal transplant, so some T cells may come from the graft donor. The CDR3 runs from the conserved cysteine through the conserved F or W. D genes are given only for firm matches. For some rows the clone size is stated as once, few or many, or as a class when expanded; others skip it.

TRBJ1-1 . TRBV6-5 . TGTGCCAGCAGAAGGGGAGTGAACACTGAAGCTTTCTTT CASRRGVNTEAFF
TRBJ2-6 few TRBV6-5 . TGTGCCAGCAGAGCAGGGGTCTCTGGGGCCAACGTCCTGACTTTC CASRAGVSGANVLTF
TRBJ1-1 once TRBV27 TRBD1 TGTGCCAGCAGTTTTGGGACAGGGGAGGCTTTCTTT CASSFGTGEAFF
TRBJ2-7 . TRBV18 TRBD1 TGTGCCAGCTCACCTGGGGTAGGGACAGGACGCTACGAGCAGTACTTC CASSPGVGTGRYEQYF
TRBJ2-1 . TRBV7-8 . TGTGCCAGCGGGGATAGGGGCAACAATGAGCAGTTCTTC CASGDRGNNEQFF
TRBJ1-4 . TRBV25-1 TRBD1 TGTGCCAGCAGTGCCGGGACAGGGTTTATTAGTGAAAAACTGTTTTTT CASSAGTGFISEKLFF
TRBJ1-2 . TRBV6-5 . TGTGCCAGCAGTCGGGACCGGAACTATGGCTACACCTTC CASSRDRNYGYTF
TRBJ1-1 . TRBV2 . TGTGCCAGCAGTCGCCGTGGGGGAGGGAACACTGAAGCTTTCTTT CASSRRGGGNTEAFF
TRBJ2-1 . TRBV29-1 TRBD2 TGCAGCGTTTCTCGCGGGAGGGCCAGGAATGAGCAGTTCTTC CSVSRGRARNEQFF
TRBJ2-1 . TRBV7-2 . TGTGCCAGCAGCTCCCGAGGCCGCTCCTACAATGAGCAGTTCTTC CASSSRGRSYNEQFF
TRBJ1-5 few TRBV19 . TGTGCCAGTAGTATATGGGGAAACGGGCAGCCCCAGCATTTT CASSIWGNGQPQHF
TRBJ2-1 . TRBV30 . TGTGCCTGGGGAGGGAATGAGCAGTTCTTC CAWGGNEQFF
TRBJ2-5 . TRBV18 TRBD1 TGTGCCAGCTCACCAGGGTACGCAGGGGGTCAAGAGACCCAGTACTTC CASSPGYAGGQETQYF
TRBJ2-5 . TRBV18 TRBD2 TGTGCCAGCTCAGTCGGGAGGGCCCCAGAGACCCAGTACTTC CASSVGRAPETQYF
TRBJ1-5 . TRBV7-7 . TGTGCTAGCAGCTCCGTAGGAGGGCGGCTTAGCAATCAGCCCCAGCATTTT CASSSVGGRLSNQPQHF
TRBJ2-7 . TRBV13 . TGTGCCAGCAGCCCATATGCCGGGGGAGAGCAGTACTTC CASSPYAGGEQYF
TRBJ1-5 once TRBV30 . TGTGCCTGGAGTACAGGGCCGCGACAGCCCCAGCATTTT CAWSTGPRQPQHF
TRBJ2-1 . TRBV6-5 . TGTGCCAGCAGTCCCATGGGAGTCGATGAGCAGTTCTTC CASSPMGVDEQFF
TRBJ2-3 . TRBV6-5 . TGTGCCAGCAGTTACTCTGCAGGCACGCAGTATTTT CASSYSAGTQYF
TRBJ2-7 . TRBV27 . TGTGCCAGCAGTTTACGCTTCTACTACGAGCAGTACTTC CASSLRFYYEQYF
TRBJ2-2 . TRBV6-4 TRBD2 TGTGCCAGCAGTACCTTAGCGGGAGGTACCGCCGGGGAGCTGTTTTTT CASSTLAGGTAGELFF
TRBJ2-7 . TRBV30 . TGTGCCTGCGGGACCTACTACGAGCAGTACTTC CACGTYYEQYF
TRBJ1-2 . TRBV19 . TGTGCCAGTAGTATAGGCGACTCCTGGGAAGGCTACACCTTC CASSIGDSWEGYTF
TRBJ2-5 . TRBV18 . TGTGCCAGCTCACCACCCGGGGAGACCCAGTACTTC CASSPPGETQYF
TRBJ1-2 . TRBV9 TRBD1 TGTGCCAGCAGCGGACAGGGCCTTGGTGGCTACACCTTC CASSGQGLGGYTF
TRBJ2-1 . TRBV4-1 TRBD2 TGCGCCAGCAGCCAAGAAGGGGTCGGGTTCGGGGGGAATGAGCAGTTCTTC CASSQEGVGFGGNEQFF
TRBJ1-2 . TRBV5-6 TRBD1 TGTGCCAGCAGCCTATGGACAGGGGTAGCCTATGGCTACACCTTC CASSLWTGVAYGYTF
TRBJ2-7 . TRBV9 . TGTGCCAGCAGCGTAAGGTCCTCGGCAACCTACGAGCAGTACTTC CASSVRSSATYEQYF
TRBJ2-1 . TRBV5-1 . TGCGCCAGCGGACGGGGGAGCTCCTACAATGAGCAGTTCTTC CASGRGSSYNEQFF
TRBJ2-1 few TRBV9 TRBD2 TGTGCCAGCAGCGCCCCGGCGGGGGGCGCCTACAATGAGCAGTTCTTC CASSAPAGGAYNEQFF
TRBJ2-5 . TRBV27 TRBD2 TGTGCCAGCAGTTTCGGCGGGAGGGTGTACCAAGAGACCCAGTACTTC CASSFGGRVYQETQYF
TRBJ2-5 . TRBV14 . TGTGCCAGCAGCGGGCATGGGGAGACCCAGTACTTC CASSGHGETQYF
TRBJ2-7 . TRBV7-9 TRBD1 TGTGCCAGCAGCCTGCGGACAGGCCCCGTTTCCTCCTACGAGCAGTACTTC CASSLRTGPVSSYEQYF
TRBJ2-2 once TRBV5-5 TRBD1 TGTGCCAGCAGCCGGACAGGGAACACCGGGGAGCTGTTTTTT CASSRTGNTGELFF
TRBJ2-1 . TRBV27 . TGTGCCAGCAGTTTTAGGGGGAATGAGCAGTTCTTC CASSFRGNEQFF
TRBJ2-5 . TRBV27 TRBD2 TGTGCCAGCAGTTTATCGCCCCCCGCTGTTCTAATGCGGGAGGGGGGAGAGACCCAGTACTTC CASSLSPPAVLMREGGETQYF
TRBJ2-7 . TRBV25-1 . TGTGCCAGCAGTCATGGGGGACATTCCTACGAGCAGTACTTC CASSHGGHSYEQYF
TRBJ1-2 . TRBV21-1 . TGTGCCAGCAGTTGGGGGTCCAACTATGGCTACACCTTC CASSWGSNYGYTF
TRBJ2-1 . TRBV6-5 TRBD1 TGTGCCAGCAGTTACTCGGACAGGTACAATGAGCAGTTCTTC CASSYSDRYNEQFF
TRBJ1-6 . TRBV2 TRBD1 TGTGCCAGCAGGTCCGGGACAGGGATCCCAAGCGTCCTCCACTTT CASRSGTGIPSVLHF
TRBJ1-1 . TRBV7-3 TRBD1 TGTGCCAGCAGCTTGACAGGGACGAACACTGAAGCTTTCTTT CASSLTGTNTEAFF
TRBJ2-3 . TRBV9 . TGTGCCAGCAGCTCAACAGGGGGAGGGACAGATACGCAGTATTTT CASSSTGGGTDTQYF
TRBJ1-1 . TRBV30 . TGTGCCGGCGCAGGGCAGAGCCCTGAAGCTTTCTTT CAGAGQSPEAFF
TRBJ2-7 . TRBV29-1 TRBD2 TGCAGCGTTCCGGGACTAGCGGCCTACGAGCAGTACTTC CSVPGLAAYEQYF
TRBJ2-1 . TRBV5-1 . TGCGCCAGCAGCTTGTTACCGGGTGAGCAGTTCTTC CASSLLPGEQFF
TRBJ2-7 . TRBV7-9 . TGTGCCAGCAGCCCCAGGGGGAGGAGGGGAAATTACGAGCAGTACTTC CASSPRGRRGNYEQYF
TRBJ2-7 . TRBV2 TRBD2 TGTGCCAGCTTCGGGGGGAACAGGATAAGATCTGAATACGAGCAGTACTTC CASFGGNRIRSEYEQYF
TRBJ2-1 few TRBV6-5 TRBD1 TGTGCCAGCAGTTACTCACCTGGACAGGGGAGGCAGTTCTTC CASSYSPGQGRQFF
TRBJ2-1 . TRBV6-9 TRBD2 TGTGCCAGCAGTTACAAGACTAGCGGGAGCGGGAAGGGGCAGTTCTTC CASSYKTSGSGKGQFF
TRBJ1-5 . TRBV4-2 . TGTGCCAGCAGCCAACCGAATCAGCCCCAGCATTTT CASSQPNQPQHF
TRBJ2-3 . TRBV4-1 TRBD2 TGCGCCAGCAGCCAAGCCGCCCGCGGACTAGCGGGAGGGCCCACAGATACGCAGTATTTT CASSQAARGLAGGPTDTQYF